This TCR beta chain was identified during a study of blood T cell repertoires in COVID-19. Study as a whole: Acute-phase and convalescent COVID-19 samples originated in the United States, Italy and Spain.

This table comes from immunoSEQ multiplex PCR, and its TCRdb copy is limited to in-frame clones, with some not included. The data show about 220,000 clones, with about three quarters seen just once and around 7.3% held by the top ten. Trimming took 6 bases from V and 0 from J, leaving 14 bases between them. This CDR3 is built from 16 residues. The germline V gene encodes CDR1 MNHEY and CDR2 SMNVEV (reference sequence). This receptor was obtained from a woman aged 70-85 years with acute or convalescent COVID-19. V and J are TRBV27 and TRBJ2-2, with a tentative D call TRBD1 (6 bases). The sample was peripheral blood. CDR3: CASRPDSTANTGELFF. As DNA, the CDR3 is TGTGCCAGCAGACCGGACAGTACTGCGAACACCGGGGAGCTGTTTTTT.